These T cell receptor beta chains were read from a single sample in a study of naive and memory T cell subsets. TCRdb re-called the UMI-ligation and nested PCR reads with MiXCR, one entry per CDR3 protein. The table lists approximately 90,000 distinct CDR3 sequences, around 11% of them singletons, with more than 0.11% in the top ten. Specimen: naive CD4+ T cells from blood. These TCRs come from a human donor in good health. The CDR3 runs from the conserved cysteine through the conserved F or W. D genes are given only for firm matches. A row's size may be missing; if present it is once, few, many or a size class.

>many|TRBJ2-7|NA|TRBV7-8
CASSPTRGTYEQYF
TGTGCCAGCAGCCCCACCAGGGGTACCTACGAGCAGTACTTC
>many|TRBJ1-1|NA|TRBV29-1
CSVEVRLGNGPNTEAFF
TGCAGCGTTGAAGTACGTCTGGGGAACGGCCCGAACACTGAAGCTTTCTTT
>once|TRBJ2-1|NA|TRBV20-1
CSAIPGLTKYNEQFF
TGCAGTGCCATACCCGGACTAACAAAATACAATGAGCAGTTCTTC
>few|TRBJ2-7|NA|TRBV2
CASSEASGVTYEQYF
TGTGCCAGCAGTGAAGCATCCGGGGTTACCTACGAGCAGTACTTC
>NA|TRBJ2-7|NA|TRBV27
CASSFVRRGSSYEQYF
TGTGCCAGCAGTTTCGTCCGGCGGGGAAGCTCCTACGAGCAGTACTTC
>NA|TRBJ2-7|TRBD2|TRBV6-2/TRBV6-3
CASSSLAGGPYEQYF
TGTGCCAGCAGTTCTCTAGCGGGGGGGCCCTACGAGCAGTACTTC
>many|TRBJ2-3|NA|TRBV7-9
CASSFAGVDTQYF
TGTGCCAGCAGCTTTGCCGGGGTGGATACGCAGTATTTT
>few|TRBJ1-3|NA|TRBV5-1
CASRQTDRSSGNTIYF
TGCGCCAGCAGACAAACGGACCGTAGCTCTGGAAACACCATATATTTT
>NA|TRBJ1-2|NA|TRBV30
CAWSRTGPYGYTF
TGTGCCTGGAGTCGGACGGGACCCTATGGCTACACCTTC
>few|TRBJ2-7|TRBD2|TRBV20-1
CSARPWTSGAGLYF
TGCAGTGCTAGGCCATGGACTAGCGGGGCGGGGTTATACTTC
>many|TRBJ2-3|NA|TRBV20-1
CSARRSGTPDTQYF
TGCAGTGCTAGAAGATCGGGGACCCCAGATACGCAGTATTTT
>few|TRBJ2-5|NA|TRBV28
CASRVGGQETQYF
TGTGCCAGCAGGGTCGGGGGACAAGAGACCCAGTACTTC
>few|TRBJ1-5|NA|TRBV6-5
CASSLVVNQPQHF
TGTGCCAGCAGTTTAGTGGTTAATCAGCCCCAGCATTTT
>few|TRBJ1-2|NA|TRBV12-3/TRBV12-4
CASRPTGSDGYTF
TGTGCCAGCAGGCCGACAGGTTCGGATGGCTACACCTTC
>NA|TRBJ1-6|NA|TRBV7-9
CASSPGRAINSPLHF
TGTGCCAGCAGCCCTGGGCGGGCCATAAATTCACCCCTCCACTTT
>NA|TRBJ2-2|NA|TRBV25-1
CASSDSGRVGGELFF
TGTGCCAGCAGTGATTCCGGGAGAGTTGGCGGGGAGCTGTTTTTT
>many|TRBJ2-7|NA|TRBV7-9
CASTVGGPGEQYF
TGTGCCAGCACCGTTGGGGGGCCTGGCGAGCAGTACTTC
>many|TRBJ1-1|NA|TRBV6-2/TRBV6-3
CASSYPGTAFF
TGTGCCAGCAGTTACCCCGGGACGGCTTTCTTT
>once|TRBJ2-2|NA|TRBV27
CASSLSRTVVTGELFF
TGTGCCAGCAGTTTATCAAGGACAGTGGTAACCGGGGAGCTGTTTTTT
>NA|TRBJ2-1|NA|TRBV6-6
CASSYYPDNEQFF
TGTGCCAGCAGTTACTACCCTGACAATGAGCAGTTCTTC
>NA|TRBJ1-6|NA|TRBV12-3/TRBV12-4
CASSRLGDSPLHF
TGTGCCAGCAGTCGGTTAGGGGATTCACCCCTCCACTTT
>NA|TRBJ2-7|NA|TRBV29-1
CSVEGTNSYEQYF
TGCAGCGTTGAAGGTACTAACTCCTACGAGCAGTACTTC
>few|TRBJ2-2|NA|TRBV6-2/TRBV6-3
CASSYSRTSAPTGELFF
TGTGCCAGCAGTTACTCGAGGACCTCGGCCCCGACCGGGGAGCTGTTTTTT
>NA|TRBJ1-1|NA|TRBV25-1
CASSVKGRTETFF
TGTGCCAGCAGTGTTAAGGGGCGGACTGAAACTTTCTTT
>NA|TRBJ2-7|NA|TRBV7-9
CASSSLWVIGEQYF
TGTGCCAGCAGCTCCCTCTGGGTAATTGGCGAGCAGTACTTC
>many|TRBJ2-5|NA|TRBV4-2
CASSQGQSGKETQYF
TGTGCCAGCAGCCAAGGTCAATCTGGTAAAGAGACCCAGTACTTC
>NA|TRBJ2-3|NA|TRBV7-9
CASSLISVPTDTQYF
TGTGCCAGCAGCTTAATCTCCGTGCCCACAGATACGCAGTATTTT
>few|TRBJ2-4|NA|TRBV12-3/TRBV12-4
CASSGGTENIQYF
TGTGCCAGCAGTGGAGGGACAGAAAACATTCAGTACTTC
>NA|TRBJ1-5|TRBD1|TRBV5-6
CASSGQGAGGQPQHF
TGTGCCAGCAGCGGACAGGGGGCAGGGGGTCAGCCCCAGCATTTT
>NA|TRBJ1-4|NA|TRBV6-5
CASSRLWGEKLFF
TGTGCCAGCAGTCGCCTATGGGGTGAAAAACTGTTTTTT
>few|TRBJ2-7|TRBD2|TRBV20-1
CSARVASGMTYEQYF
TGCAGTGCTAGAGTGGCGAGCGGGATGACCTACGAGCAGTACTTC
>many|TRBJ2-7|TRBD2|TRBV3-1
CASSPTSVAYEQYF
TGTGCCAGCAGCCCGACTAGCGTCGCCTACGAGCAGTACTTC
>NA|TRBJ2-7|NA|TRBV18
CASSPRTGEEQYF
TGTGCCAGCTCACCGAGGACCGGGGAAGAGCAGTACTTC
>few|TRBJ2-3|NA|TRBV18
CASSPSGGPLTDTQYF
TGTGCCAGCTCACCCTCCGGAGGGCCGCTGACCGATACGCAGTATTTT
>NA|TRBJ2-1|NA|TRBV5-1
CASSFELPANNEQFF
TGCGCCAGCAGCTTCGAACTCCCCGCGAACAATGAGCAGTTCTTC
>NA|TRBJ2-7|NA|TRBV3-1
CASSRTGRKIYEQYF
TGTGCCAGCAGCCGGACGGGACGGAAGATCTACGAGCAGTACTTC
>NA|TRBJ2-1|TRBD2|TRBV18
CASSQTGLAGHEQFF
TGTGCCAGCTCACAAACGGGACTAGCGGGCCATGAGCAGTTCTTC
>few|TRBJ2-1|TRBD1|TRBV4-2
CASSQDPDRGQANEQFF
TGTGCCAGCAGCCAAGATCCCGACAGGGGGCAGGCGAATGAGCAGTTCTTC
>NA|TRBJ2-1|TRBD1|TRBV15
CATSRAGQGAPNEQFF
TGTGCCACCAGCAGAGCGGGACAGGGGGCGCCGAATGAGCAGTTCTTC
>NA|TRBJ2-4|NA|TRBV18
CASSSEDRRNIQYF
TGTGCCAGCTCATCTGAGGACAGAAGAAACATTCAGTACTTC
>many|TRBJ2-5|TRBD1|TRBV7-2
CASSFGQGETQYF
TGTGCCAGCAGCTTCGGACAGGGTGAGACCCAGTACTTC
>many|TRBJ2-5|NA|TRBV29-1
CSVERDSKGTQYF
TGCAGCGTTGAAAGGGACTCTAAAGGGACCCAGTACTTC
>NA|TRBJ2-2|NA|TRBV6-6
CASSTPARGNTGELFF
TGTGCCAGCAGTACCCCTGCGCGGGGCAACACCGGGGAGCTGTTTTTT
>few|TRBJ1-2|NA|TRBV12-3/TRBV12-4
CASRTTGGRYSGYTF
TGTGCCAGCAGGACCACTGGGGGGCGATACTCGGGCTACACCTTC
>few|TRBJ2-1|NA|TRBV7-9
CASSLLTVVGNEQFF
TGTGCCAGCAGCTTACTGACAGTCGTTGGTAATGAGCAGTTCTTC
>NA|TRBJ2-3|NA|TRBV12-3/TRBV12-4
CASSLAPGSDTQYF
TGTGCCAGCAGTTTAGCCCCCGGCTCAGATACGCAGTATTTT
>many|TRBJ2-3|NA|TRBV28
CASSSLTDTQYF
TGTGCCAGCAGTTCCCTCACAGATACGCAGTATTTT
>NA|TRBJ1-1|NA|TRBV29-1
CSAERRVNTEAFF
TGCAGCGCTGAAAGGCGCGTGAACACTGAAGCTTTCTTT
>many|TRBJ2-6|TRBD2|TRBV5-1
CASSLGGLAGPSGANVLTF
TGCGCCAGCAGCTTGGGAGGACTAGCGGGACCCTCTGGGGCCAACGTCCTGACTTTC
>NA|TRBJ2-1|NA|TRBV5-1
CASSSAGSSYNEQFF
TGCGCCAGCAGCTCGGCAGGGAGCTCCTACAATGAGCAGTTCTTC
>few|TRBJ1-6|NA|TRBV15
CATSRDILGAPLHF
TGTGCCACCAGCAGAGATATTCTGGGGGCACCCCTCCACTTT
>many|TRBJ1-2|NA|TRBV7-2
CASSLDVQGNGYTF
TGTGCCAGCAGCTTAGATGTCCAGGGCAATGGCTACACCTTC